This entry lists 29 T cell receptor beta chains sequenced from one sample in a study of blood T cell repertoires in COVID-19. Clones were read by immunoSEQ multiplex PCR, and TCRdb kept only the in-frame ones, dropping some. The profile shows tens of thousands of clones, about four fifths of them singletons. The sequenced sample consisted of peripheral blood. The origin of the receptors is a man aged 45-60 years with acute or convalescent COVID-19.

The chain carries TRBV9 and TRBJ2-5; maybe TRBD1 (6 bases). Looked up from germline, CDR1 is SGDLS and CDR2 is YYNGEE. The V and J ends lost 4 bases and 2 bases respectively, with 15 bases between them. This CDR3 has 15 amino acids. CDR3 bases: TGTGCCAGCAGCTCCTATGGACAGCGACAAGAGACCCAGTACTTC. As protein: CASSSYGQRQETQYF.

This chain connects TRBV5-4 to TRBJ1-1; a weak D match, TRBD1 (5 bases). CDR1 and CDR2 (germline): SGHNT, YYREEE (reference sequence). The CDR3 is made up of 15 amino acids. V was cut by 3 bases and J by 0 bases, with 12 bases left in between. The CDR3 bases are TGTGCCAGCAGCTCCGGACAAGTCATGAACACTGAAGCTTTCTTT. Encoded protein: CASSSGQVMNTEAFF.

The chain employs TRBV19 and TRBJ1-1, with TRBD1 matching over 7 bases. Per the germline V gene, CDR1 is LNHDA and CDR2 is SQIVND (reference sequence). CDR3 length equals 16 residues. V was pared by 7 bases and J by 4 bases, with 15 bases of the junction left unmatched. The CDR3 bases are TGTGCCAGTATCCCACAGGGGTTGTTTCTCGGCACTGAAGCTTTCTTT. It encodes CASIPQGLFLGTEAFF.

The V and J genes are TRBV6-5 and TRBJ2-7; D gene uncertain. CDR1 is MNHEY and CDR2 is SVGAGI in the germline V gene. CDR3 length: 14 amino acids. V lost 7 bases and J 0 bases, leaving 13 bases between the germline ends. CDR3 nucleotide sequence: TGTGCCAGCAAAACCACGGGTGGCTCCTACGAGCAGTACTTC. It encodes CASKTTGGSYEQYF.

V is TRBV6-5 and J is TRBJ2-3, with 7 nucleotides matching TRBD2. Germline assignment: CDR1 MNHEY and CDR2 SVGAGI. The CDR3 covers 15 residues. V lost 2 bases to trimming and J lost 0 bases; unmatched junction nucleotides: 2. CDR3 residues: CASSYDSGSTDTQYF. In nucleotides, the CDR3 is TGTGCCAGCAGTTACGATAGCGGGAGCACAGATACGCAGTATTTT.

This chain uses TRBV14 with TRBJ2-7; 11 bases fit TRBD2. J lost 4 bases, V lost 2 bases, and 4 bases had no gene match. In germline, CDR1 is SGHDN, CDR2 FVKESK. CDR3 length: 15 residues. The CDR3 coding sequence is TGTGCCAGCAGCCAACTTCTAGCGGGGGGATACGAGCAGTACTTC. It yields the protein CASSQLLAGGYEQYF.

To note about this clone: Possible read error: a much larger clone is one base away. At the DNA level, this CDR3 is encoded by other sequences in the same sample as well. J is TRBJ2-7 and V is TRBV11-2; maybe TRBD2 (6 bases). V lost 1 base and J lost 2, with 6 bases in between. This CDR3 contains 13 residues. CDR1 and CDR2 from the germline V gene are SGHAT and FQNNGV. CDR3 sequence (DNA): TGTGCCAGCAGCTTAGGCGGGACCTACGAGCAGTACTTC. Translation: CASSLGGTYEQYF. Full variable domain (rest looked up from reference TRBV11-2 and TRBJ2-7): EAGVAQSPRYKIIEKRQSVAFWCNPISGHATLYWYQQILGQGPKLLIQFQNNGVVDDSQLPKDRFSAERLKGVDSTLKIQPAKLEDSAVYLCASSLGGTYEQYFGPGTRLTVT.

The chain combines TRBV2 with TRBJ1-6, with 7 bases identical to TRBD1. The length of the CDR3 is 15 residues. Germline V gene data show CDR1 as SNHLY and CDR2 as FYNNEI. V was clipped by 10 bases and J by 3 bases; unmatched bases: 9. The CDR3 reads CATRPRGNYNSPLHF. CDR3 bases: TGTGCCACCAGACCCAGGGGGAACTATAATTCACCCCTCCACTTT.

This sequence joins TRBV11-2 and TRBJ1-6; a weak D match, TRBD1 (6 bases). V was clipped by 0 bases and J by 9 bases, with 12 bases between them. Germline V gene sequence: CDR1 SGHAT, CDR2 FQNNGV. The CDR3 loop spans 15 amino acids. The CDR3: CASSLENSGASPLHF. The CDR3 nucleotides are TGTGCCAGCAGCTTAGAAAACTCAGGGGCTTCACCCCTCCACTTT.

The chain employs TRBV18 and TRBJ2-5; 12 nucleotides align to TRBD2. Germline V gives CDR1 KGHSH, CDR2 LQKENI. There are 16 residues in the CDR3. The V and J ends lost 3 bases and 2 bases, in that order; junction bases with no gene match: 4. CDR3 loop: CASSPGLAGVQETQYF. The CDR3 nucleotides read TGTGCCAGCTCACCGGGACTAGCGGGCGTGCAAGAGACCCAGTACTTC.

This clone was counted once. The chain joins TRBV28 to TRBJ1-3; D ambiguous. There are 16 residues in the CDR3. V was cut by 7 bases and J by 4 bases, with 20 bases left in between. From germline, CDR1 is MDHEN and CDR2 SYDVKM. The CDR3 DNA is TGTGCCAGCACTACCTCGGCCGTGGCGCGGGGAAACACCATATATTTT. Protein product: CASTTSAVARGNTIYF.

The chain couples TRBV30 to TRBJ2-7; 9 nucleotides match TRBD1. The CDR3 has 15 residues. Germline-derived CDR1 and CDR2 are GTSNPN and SVGIG (reference sequence). After removal of 3 bases from V and 5 bases from J, the junction contained 11 bases not matched to a gene. CDR3 sequence: CAWRNSGTGTNEQYF. The CDR3 DNA follows: TGTGCCTGGAGAAATTCCGGGACAGGGACTAACGAGCAGTACTTC.

This clone was observed once. The V and J genes are TRBV18 and TRBJ1-1; unclear D gene. This CDR3 has 14 amino acids. Per the germline V gene, CDR1 is KGHSH and CDR2 is LQKENI. The V and J ends lost 3 bases and 0 bases respectively, with 8 bases between them. The CDR3 DNA is TGTGCCAGCTCACCCCAAGCACTGAACACTGAAGCTTTCTTT. It encodes CASSPQALNTEAFF.

J is TRBJ2-3 and V is TRBV7-2; TRBD2 agrees at 8 bases. From germline, CDR1 is SGHTA and CDR2 FQGNSA. The CDR3 sequence is 15 residues long. V lost 3 bases to trimming and J lost 3 bases; unmatched junction nucleotides: 5. CDR3 in DNA: TGTGCCAGCAGCTTGAAAAGCGGGAGAACAGATACGCAGTATTTT. Residues: CASSLKSGRTDTQYF.

This chain joins TRBV27 and TRBJ2-5; TRBD1 might be the D (6 bases). Per germline, CDR1 MNHEY and CDR2 SMNVEV (reference sequence). Trimming took 5 bases from V and 5 from J, leaving 15 bases between them. The CDR3 is 14 amino acids. The CDR3 coding sequence is TGTGCCAGCAGTCCTACAGGGTTCGTTGAGACCCAGTACTTC. It codes for CASSPTGFVETQYF.

The chain uses TRBV19 and TRBJ1-2, with 11 nucleotides matching TRBD1. The CDR3 is 14 amino acids. Germline trimming cut 7 bases from V and 7 bases from J; bases unmatched to any gene: 8. CDR1 and CDR2 from the germline V gene are LNHDA and SQIVND (reference sequence). CDR3 sequence reads: CASTSGQGAFGYTF. The CDR3 coding sequence is TGTGCCAGTACCTCAGGACAGGGGGCCTTTGGCTACACCTTC.

The J gene is TRBJ1-1, the V gene TRBV7-7, with 8 bases matching TRBD1. CDR1 and CDR2 from the germline V gene are SSHAT and FNYEAQ (reference sequence). This CDR3 region has 13 residues. Germline trimming cut 5 bases from V and 6 bases from J; bases unmatched to any gene: 5. The CDR3 here is CASSLDRAAEAFF. CDR3 coding DNA: TGTGCCAGCAGCCTGGACAGGGCGGCTGAAGCTTTCTTT.

V and J are TRBV5-6 and TRBJ2-2; 11 nucleotides agree with TRBD2. The germline V gene has CDR1 SGHDT and CDR2 YYEEEE. The length of the CDR3 is 15 residues. V lost 2 bases and J lost 6; bases outside the gene matches: 3. CDR3 in amino acids: CASSLGLAGSGELFF. The CDR3 DNA is TGTGCCAGCAGCTTAGGACTAGCGGGTTCCGGGGAGCTGTTTTTT.

This clone was detected a few times. The V and J genes are TRBV11-2 and TRBJ1-2, with a tentative D call TRBD1 (6 bases). V gave up 5 bases and J gave up 7 bases, with 23 bases separating them. Germline V lookup: CDR1 SGHAT, CDR2 FQNNGV. This CDR3 is 16 amino acids long. The CDR3 sequence: CASSRVGGLTYRGYTF. The CDR3 coding sequence is TGTGCCAGCAGCAGAGTGGGGGGGCTGACCTATCGTGGCTACACCTTC.

The gene calls are TRBV7-2 and TRBJ1-3; D possibly corresponds to TRBD1 (6 bases). The CDR3 loop spans 14 amino acids. Trimming cost V 5 bases and J 1 base, with 9 bases left between them. Germline V gives CDR1 SGHTA, CDR2 FQGNSA. The CDR3 protein is CASSPGTSGNTIYF. CDR3 coding DNA: TGTGCCAGCAGCCCCGGGACATCTGGAAACACCATATATTTT.

This chain uses TRBV2 with TRBJ2-5; D perhaps matches TRBD1 (6 bases). The CDR3 contains 15 residues. The germline CDR1 and CDR2 sequences are SNHLY and FYNNEI. V was pared by 4 bases and J by 5 bases, with 17 bases between. CDR3 sequence: CASSGSGARFETQYF. In DNA form, the CDR3 reads TGTGCCAGCAGTGGTTCAGGGGCACGATTCGAGACCCAGTACTTC.

The chain carries TRBV10-3 and TRBJ2-7; D may be TRBD2 (7 bases). The germline V and J ends were trimmed by 0 bases and 3 bases, with 12 bases remaining between them. This CDR3 spans 15 amino acids. Germline CDR1 is ENHRY and CDR2 is SYGVKD. DNA for the CDR3: TGTGCCATCAGTGAGTCAGGGGGGGGAGGCTACGAGCAGTACTTC. Its translation is CAISESGGGGYEQYF.

The chain carries TRBV6-2 or TRBV6-3 and TRBJ1-6, with TRBD1 matching 7 bases. CDR1 MNHEY and CDR2 SVGEGT come from the germline V gene. This CDR3 region has 15 residues. V lost 2 bases and J lost 7; bases outside the gene matches: 5. The CDR3, as DNA: TGTGCCAGCAGTTACCAGGTACAGGGGAATTCACCCCTCCACTTT. Protein product: CASSYQVQGNSPLHF.

In this sample, this clone turned up once. V gene TRBV5-1 combines with J gene TRBJ2-7; TRBD1 might be the D (5 bases). The CDR3 spans 13 residues. V lost 3 bases and J lost 2, with 9 bases in between. Germline V gene sequence: CDR1 SGHRS, CDR2 YFSETQ. CDR3 protein: CASSYSGPYEQYF. The CDR3 DNA sequence: TGCGCCAGCAGCTACTCAGGGCCCTACGAGCAGTACTTC.

CDR3 sequence: CASTSPGSNYNEQFF. DNA of the CDR3: TGTGCCAGCACCTCGCCAGGGTCCAATTACAATGAGCAGTTCTTC. The J gene is TRBJ2-1, the V gene TRBV6-5, with D possibly TRBD1 on 5 matching bases. CDR1 MNHEY and CDR2 SVGAGI come from the germline V gene. This CDR3 is 15 amino acids long. V gave up 7 bases and J gave up 4 bases, with 17 bases separating them.

This chain joins TRBV29-1 and TRBJ2-3, with D perhaps TRBD1 (6 bases). Germline lookup yields CDR1 SQVTM and CDR2 ANQGSEA. This CDR3 has 15 residues. V lost 2 bases and J 0 bases, leaving 12 bases between the germline ends. CDR3 sequence: CSVELQGLSTDTQYF. CDR3 DNA sequence: TGCAGCGTTGAATTGCAGGGGCTAAGCACAGATACGCAGTATTTT.

J is TRBJ2-5 and V is TRBV20-1, with D unresolved. Germline values: CDR1 DFQATT, CDR2 SNEGSKA (reference sequence). V lost 3 bases and J lost 5, with 7 bases in between. This CDR3 contains 11 residues. The DNA for the CDR3 is TGCAGTGCTAGTTTCGGGGAGACCCAGTACTTC. Protein product: CSASFGETQYF.

The chain employs TRBV4-1 and TRBJ2-1; TRBD2 matches at 9 bases. J lost 5 bases, V lost 2 bases, and 16 bases had no gene match. This CDR3 is built from 19 residues. Germline V gives CDR1 MGHRA, CDR2 YSYEKL. This CDR3 reads CASSQLQTKRGALNNEQFF. Written as DNA, the CDR3 is TGCGCCAGCAGCCAACTCCAGACAAAGCGGGGGGCCCTAAACAATGAGCAGTTCTTC.

The chain employs TRBV28 and TRBJ2-1; 10 bases agree with TRBD2. The CDR3 spans 17 residues. CDR1 and CDR2 (germline): MDHEN, SYDVKM. The V segment lost 4 bases and the J segment 2 bases; nucleotides outside the gene matches: 8. CDR3 protein: CASSSLLAGGTYNEQFF. DNA for the CDR3: TGTGCCAGCAGTTCATTATTAGCGGGAGGCACCTACAATGAGCAGTTCTTC.